This paragraph reports one TCR beta chain. The antigen remains undetermined. Germline lookup yields CDR1 MNHNS and CDR2 SASEGT. CDR3 length: 15 residues. Trimming took 4 bases from V and 5 from J, leaving 17 bases between them. The sample is drawn from a study of cytomegalovirus exposure and HLA in healthy donors. General observations from the study: Being indistinguishable, some V segments were excluded, TRBV6-2 and TRBV6-3 among them. Sequence variants that were highly shared formed a cluster that was likely a sequencing artifact.

Use of 60 Vbeta and 13 Jbeta primers characterized the PCR. Method: immunoSEQ multiplex PCR; TCRdb's copy keeps in-frame clones and lacks some. The top ten hold about 10% of the sample, which has 160,000 or so clones, 80% to 90% seen once. This sequence joins TRBV6-1 and TRBJ2-5; D perhaps matches TRBD2 (5 bases). The clonotype was recovered from a man in his forties or fifties in good health and CMV-seropositive. Sequencing was performed on PBMCs. Written as DNA, the CDR3 is TGTGCCAGCAGTGGAGGGATTAGGATGGTGGAGACCCAGTACTTC. This encodes CASSGGIRMVETQYF.